This T cell receptor beta chain is from a study of blood T cell repertoires in COVID-19. Study background: Acute and convalescent COVID-19 samples came from the United States, Italy and Spain. T cells, B-cell-depleted T cells, or PBMCs supplied cDNA or gDNA.

Original processing methods: Reference gene primer amplification in the assay estimated nucleated cell counts. The protocol was immunoSEQ multiplex PCR, while the TCRdb copy is restricted to in-frame clones and leaves out a portion. The V and J calls and clone size were taken over from that table, and D and trimming were inferred from the DNA. The sample lists about 140,000 clones; 80% to 90% were seen once. On this clone: Its ends do not fully match the called genes, so a read error is possible.

The CDR3 loop spans 14 amino acids. Germline CDR1 and CDR2: SSHAT and FNYEAQ (reference sequence). The sequence derives from a woman aged 45-60 years with acute or convalescent COVID-19. The rearrangement joins TRBV7-7 to TRBJ2-2; weak D call: TRBD1 (6 bases). Sequencing was performed on peripheral blood. The CDR3 loop reads CASSWTARSGELFF. CDR3 bases: TGTGCTAGCAGCTGGACAGCAAGGAGCGGGGAGCTGTTTTTT.